These 19 T cell receptor beta chains were sequenced from one sample in a study of shared clonotypes between healthy human individuals. The assay was immunoSEQ multiplex PCR, and TCRdb's table has in-frame clones only and misses some. Altogether approximately 470,000 clones are present, almost 80% being singletons, with the ten largest covering around 11%. Specimen: PBMCs. These receptors all stem from a woman in her thirties or forties in good health. Some clones in this sample may be carry-over from other donors' samples.

The table lists this clone with a count of one. At one boundary the junction diverges from the germline segment, which might be a read error. The V and J genes are TRBV7-7 and TRBJ1-3; 7 bases align to TRBD1. Germline lookup yields CDR1 SSHAT and CDR2 FNYEAQ (reference sequence). There are 15 residues in the CDR3. CDR3 coding DNA: TGTGCTAGCAGCTTAGCGGCAGGGGGTGGAAACACCATATATTTT. Its protein product is CASSLAAGGGNTIYF.

This chain links TRBV7-3 with TRBJ2-3; 8 nucleotides line up with TRBD1. CDR1 and CDR2 (germline): SGHTA, FQGTGA. The CDR3 covers 16 residues. V gave up 5 bases and J gave up 1 base; unmatched junction bases: 8. The CDR3 region has the DNA TGTGCCAGCAGCCCTGGACAGGGAGGTGGCACAGATACGCAGTATTTT. As protein: CASSPGQGGGTDTQYF.

The rearrangement links TRBV19 to TRBJ1-2; D not resolved. V lost 4 bases and J lost 3, with 9 bases in between. CDR1 is LNHDA and CDR2 is SQIVND in the germline V gene (reference sequence). This CDR3 has 13 amino acids. The chain's CDR3 is CASSRAPDYGYTF. DNA of the CDR3: TGTGCCAGTAGTAGGGCTCCAGACTATGGCTACACCTTC.

The chain couples TRBV19 to TRBJ1-5; D might be TRBD1 (6 bases). Trimming stripped 4 bases from V and 3 bases from J, with 13 bases between. The germline gives CDR1 LNHDA, CDR2 SQIVND (reference sequence). The CDR3 spans 15 residues. CDR3 sequence (DNA): TGTGCCAGTAGTAGGGGCAGGGGCCACAATCAGCCCCAGCATTTT. This codes for CASSRGRGHNQPQHF.

This chain uses TRBV27 with TRBJ2-1, with 8 bases matching TRBD1. CDR3 size: 15 residues. Germline V CDR1 and CDR2: MNHEY, SMNVEV (reference sequence). J lost 8 bases, V lost 5 bases, and 11 bases had no gene match. The CDR3 bases are TGTGCCAGCAGTCTTACCCCGACAGGGGAGTATGAGCAGTTCTTC. This sequence encodes CASSLTPTGEYEQFF.

The J gene is TRBJ2-7, the V gene TRBV4-1; D remains ambiguous. Between the trimmed V and J ends, which lost 0 bases and 3 bases, there was a span of 18 bases. Germline V CDR1 and CDR2: MGHRA, YSYEKL. This CDR3 region has 17 residues. For the CDR3, the DNA is TGCGCCAGCAGCCAAGATGGGCATCGGTTACGAAGCTACGAGCAGTACTTC. It translates to CASSQDGHRLRSYEQYF.

This clone showed up just a few times. This chain joins TRBV19 and TRBJ2-3; no clear D. The V gene lost 2 bases and the J gene lost 5 bases, with 11 bases spanning the gap. The CDR3 is made up of 14 amino acids. Germline assignment: CDR1 LNHDA and CDR2 SQIVND (reference sequence). Here the CDR3 DNA reads TGTGCCAGTAGTATACCACGCTTACAAGATACGCAGTATTTT. Its protein is CASSIPRLQDTQYF.

The sample holds many counts of this clone. The rearrangement uses TRBV7-2 and TRBJ2-7; possibly TRBD2 for D (5 bases). With 5 bases removed from V and 2 bases from J, the gap between germline ends came to 22 bases. This CDR3 region has 17 residues. Germline CDR1 reads SGHTA; CDR2 reads FQGNSA. Here the CDR3 DNA reads TGTGCCAGCAGCCCGGGCGGGTCATCGACGGGTCCCTACGAGCAGTACTTC. It yields the protein CASSPGGSSTGPYEQYF.

The gene calls are TRBV18 and TRBJ2-7; D is unresolved. The CDR3 loop spans 15 amino acids. The germline V and J ends were trimmed by 0 bases and 0 bases, with 9 bases remaining between them. Per germline, CDR1 KGHSH and CDR2 LQKENI. The CDR3 spells CASSPPIRNSYEQYF. The CDR3 DNA follows: TGTGCCAGCTCACCACCTATCAGGAACTCCTACGAGCAGTACTTC.

The chain combines TRBV7-9 with TRBJ2-4; D may correspond to TRBD1 or TRBD2 (5 bases each). This CDR3 contains 15 residues. The V and J ends lost 5 bases and 2 bases respectively, with 13 bases between them. CDR1 is SEHNR and CDR2 is FQNEAQ in the germline V gene (reference sequence). CDR3 sequence reads: CASSPQGVTKNIQYF. The DNA for the CDR3 is TGTGCCAGCAGCCCCCAGGGAGTGACCAAAAACATTCAGTACTTC. Full variable domain (remainder filled in from reference TRBV7-9 and TRBJ2-4): DTGVSQNPRHKITKRGQNVTFRCDPISEHNRLYWYRQTLGQGPEFLTYFQNEAQLEKSRLLSDRFSAERPKGSFSTLEIQRTEQGDSAMYLCASSPQGVTKNIQYFGAGTRLSVL.

This clone was detected only a few times. The chain carries TRBV18 and TRBJ2-7; TRBD2 matches at 10 bases. Germline-derived CDR1 and CDR2 are KGHSH and LQKENI. The CDR3 consists of 16 residues. After removal of 2 bases from V and 3 bases from J, the junction contained 7 bases not matched to a gene. CDR3 protein: CASSPTSGNLYYEQYF. For the CDR3, the DNA is TGTGCCAGCTCACCAACTAGCGGGAACTTATACTACGAGCAGTACTTC.

A remark on this clone: The sample contains more than one DNA sequence encoding this CDR3. This rearrangement joins TRBV30 to TRBJ1-3, with TRBD1 matching over 7 bases. The CDR3 has 14 amino acids. Germline assignment: CDR1 GTSNPN and CDR2 SVGIG (reference sequence). V dropped 3 bases and J dropped 8; count of bases not matched to a gene: 10. CDR3 in DNA: TGTGCCTGGAGCGTACAGGGGTTCGAGTACACCATATATTTT. Encoded protein: CAWSVQGFEYTIYF.

This chain uses TRBV5-1 with TRBJ2-2, with unresolved D. The CDR3 has 14 amino acids. V lost 0 bases, J lost 4 bases, and 7 bases lay in between. Germline CDR1 reads SGHRS; CDR2 reads YFSETQ. The CDR3 loop reads CASSLGHPTGELFF. CDR3 sequence (DNA): TGCGCCAGCAGCTTGGGACACCCCACCGGGGAGCTGTTTTTT.

The chain joins TRBV4-2 to TRBJ1-1, with unresolved D. Germline lookup yields CDR1 LGHNA and CDR2 YNFKEQ. The length of the CDR3 is 16 residues. Trimming removed 4 bases at V and 0 bases at J, with 15 bases between. CDR3 sequence reads: CASSPKKDTVNTEAFF. The CDR3 bases are TGTGCCAGCAGCCCGAAAAAAGACACAGTGAACACTGAAGCTTTCTTT.

The chain recombines TRBV7-9 with TRBJ2-7; D is ambiguous. Germline V gene lookup returns CDR1 SEHNR and CDR2 FQNEAQ (reference sequence). Trimming stripped 4 bases from V and 5 bases from J, with 9 bases between. The CDR3 consists of 12 residues. CDR3 DNA: TGTGCCAGCAGCTCAGCAGGCAACGAGCAGTACTTC. Translated: CASSSAGNEQYF.

The chain recombines TRBV28 with TRBJ2-3, with D possibly being TRBD2 (5 bases). The germline V gene encodes CDR1 MDHEN and CDR2 SYDVKM. The CDR3 consists of 17 residues. V lost 1 base, J lost 7 bases, and 21 bases lay in between. The CDR3: CASSLFTVRSTGYTQYF. As DNA, the CDR3 is TGTGCCAGCAGTTTATTTACCGTCCGAAGCACGGGATATACGCAGTATTTT.

This sequence joins TRBV7-6 and TRBJ2-3; D is undetermined. This CDR3 is built from 16 residues. Trimming removed 1 base from V and 3 bases from J, with 14 bases in between. Per the germline V gene, CDR1 is SGHVS and CDR2 is FNYEAQ. This CDR3 reads CASSLEGIRGTDTQYF. The CDR3 DNA is TGTGCCAGCAGCTTAGAAGGGATCCGCGGAACAGATACGCAGTATTTT.

As to this clone: The junction shows a germline mismatch at one end, possibly a read error. V usage is TRBV15 and J usage is TRBJ2-7, with D maybe TRBD1 (6 bases). CDR3 size: 13 residues. Germline V gives CDR1 LNHNV, CDR2 YYDKDF (reference sequence). CDR3 nucleotide sequence: TGTGCCACCAGCAGAGGTACCGGGACAAGTTTGAACTTC. This translates into CATSRGTGTSLNF.

The chain uses TRBV28 and TRBJ1-2; 7 nucleotides agree with TRBD1. The germline V gene has CDR1 MDHEN and CDR2 SYDVKM. J was trimmed by 1 base and V by 6 bases; bases with no gene match: 2. The CDR3 length is 13 residues. The CDR3 is CASSYRGNYGYTF. The CDR3 DNA is TGTGCCAGCAGCTACAGGGGTAACTATGGCTACACCTTC.